In this sample, the clone carrying this TCR beta chain turned up many times. The target antigen is unknown. These data originate in a study of neurological immune-mediated disorders. Study conclusions and caveats: Phylogenetic grouping placed 18 of 34 multiple sclerosis patients' repertoires in one related-CDR3 cluster, a possible signature.

The cDNA came from 5'RACE, which used 10-nucleotide random UMIs. TCRdb re-called the 5' RACE reads through MiXCR, storing one row per CDR3 protein. The table shows under 60,000 distinct CDR3 sequences, with approximately 5.8% occurring only once. The CDR3 has 14 residues. CDR1 and CDR2 (germline): MNHEY, SVGEGT. Trimming stripped 6 bases from V and 7 bases from J, with 13 bases between. The V gene is TRBV6-2 or TRBV6-3, the J gene TRBJ1-6; D call uncertain. The sequence came from a woman aged 18-29 years with multiple sclerosis. Sequenced sample: CD4+ T cells from blood. The CDR3 loop reads CASRSGLSNSPLHF. CDR3 sequence (DNA): TGTGCCAGCAGATCCGGACTGTCGAATTCACCCCTCCACTTT.